One and the same sample provided the 22 T cell receptor beta chains below, sequenced in a study of T cell repertoires in cytomegalovirus infection. TCRdb analysed the reads with MiXCR anew, one entry per CDR3 protein. The sample holds under 120,000 distinct CDR3 sequences, less than 55% seen once. These receptors' targets are unknown. Material: CD8+ T cells from cultured PBMCs, obtained from culture after CMV antigen stimulation. These receptors were obtained from a human donor in good health (CMV status not recorded). Some clones in this sample may be carry-over from other donors' samples.

This clonotype was counted between two and nine times. This chain links TRBV7-9 with TRBJ1-2, with a possible D match to TRBD1 (5 bases). V lost 4 bases and J lost 3, with 9 bases in between. The length of the CDR3 is 13 residues. CDR1 is SEHNR, CDR2 FQNEAQ, per germline (reference sequence). CDR3 sequence reads: CASSSGTYYGYTF. The CDR3 DNA sequence: TGTGCCAGCAGCTCCGGGACTTACTATGGCTACACCTTC.

The J gene is TRBJ1-2, the V gene TRBV7-9; no reliable D call. CDR1 SEHNR and CDR2 FQNEAQ come from the germline V gene (reference sequence). CDR3 size: 15 residues. V gave up 4 bases and J gave up 0 bases, with 12 bases separating them. As DNA, the CDR3 is TGTGCCAGCAGCTCCCCCTCGACCTCTAACTATGGCTACACCTTC. Residues: CASSSPSTSNYGYTF. Together with reference TRBV7-9 and TRBJ1-2, the CDR3 gives the full variable domain: DTGVSQNPRHKITKRGQNVTFRCDPISEHNRLYWYRQTLGQGPEFLTYFQNEAQLEKSRLLSDRFSAERPKGSFSTLEIQRTEQGDSAMYLCASSSPSTSNYGYTFGSGTRLTVV.

V usage is TRBV28 and J usage is TRBJ1-4; 7 nucleotides match TRBD1. The CDR3 sequence is 16 residues long. The J segment lost 3 bases and the V segment lost 5 bases, leaving 9 bases of the junction unmatched. CDR1 and CDR2 from the germline V gene are MDHEN and SYDVKM. CDR3 residues: CASSTYTGAANEKLFF. CDR3 nucleotides: TGTGCCAGCAGTACGTACACAGGGGCGGCTAATGAAAAACTGTTTTTT.

V usage is TRBV27 and J usage is TRBJ2-7; 7 bases match TRBD1. The junction had 7 bases not matched to a gene; V was cut back by 6 bases and J by 11 bases. The CDR3 has 11 amino acids. Germline CDR1 is MNHEY and CDR2 is SMNVEV (reference sequence). The CDR3 DNA follows: TGTGCCAGCAGCATGACAGGGAAGGAGTACTTC. As protein: CASSMTGKEYF.

The chain uses TRBV20-1 and TRBJ2-1; D gene unclear. V shed 7 bases and J shed 8 bases, with 15 bases lying between them. The CDR3 runs 12 residues. Germline V gene sequence: CDR1 DFQATT, CDR2 SNEGSKA (reference sequence). The CDR3 nucleotides read TGCAGTGAGGGCAGATTAGGCGATGAGCAGTTCTTC. Translation: CSEGRLGDEQFF.

This clonotype appeared a few times. This chain joins TRBV7-9 and TRBJ1-1, with TRBD1 as a possible D gene (6 bases). The CDR3 runs to 17 residues. Between the trimmed V and J ends, which lost 4 bases and 11 bases, there was a span of 29 bases. Germline V gives CDR1 SEHNR, CDR2 FQNEAQ (reference sequence). The CDR3 DNA sequence: TGTGCCAGCAGCTCACAGGGCACTGAATACGATGGGAACGGGGCTTTCTTT. Amino acids: CASSSQGTEYDGNGAFF. The variable domain in full, completed from reference TRBV7-9 and TRBJ1-1, reads DTGVSQNPRHKITKRGQNVTFRCDPISEHNRLYWYRQTLGQGPEFLTYFQNEAQLEKSRLLSDRFSAERPKGSFSTLEIQRTEQGDSAMYLCASSSQGTEYDGNGAFFGQGTRLTVV.

The sample holds many counts of this clonotype. This sequence joins TRBV7-2 and TRBJ1-5, with no clear D. This CDR3 has 15 residues. CDR1 is SGHTA and CDR2 is FQGNSA in the germline V gene. V dropped 2 bases and J dropped 5 bases, with 13 bases sitting between them. The CDR3 spells CASSLTSGPHQPQHF. For the CDR3, the DNA is TGTGCCAGCAGCTTAACCTCAGGCCCACATCAGCCCCAGCATTTT.

This clonotype was observed a handful of times. The chain uses TRBV10-3 and TRBJ2-6, with TRBD1 matching over 7 bases. The CDR3 is made up of 18 amino acids. Germline trimming cut 3 bases from V and 0 bases from J; bases unmatched to any gene: 8. CDR1 and CDR2 (germline): ENHRY, SYGVKD. The CDR3 DNA reads as TGTGCCATCAGTGAAACAGGGGCGACCTTCTCTGGGGCCAACGTCCTGACTTTC. Translating it yields CAISETGATFSGANVLTF.

This clonotype counts as medium-sized. The chain combines TRBV15 with TRBJ2-5; the D is unclear. This CDR3 region has 13 residues. Germline CDR1 and CDR2: LNHNV and YYDKDF (reference sequence). The V and J ends lost 3 bases and 5 bases respectively, with 10 bases between them. CDR3 coding DNA: TGTGCCACCAGCAGTCATGCCGGCGAGACCCAGTACTTC. Its protein is CATSSHAGETQYF.

A few counts support this clonotype. The chain is built from TRBV5-1 and TRBJ2-1, with D perhaps matching TRBD2 (6 bases). The CDR3 spans 20 residues. Per germline, CDR1 SGHRS and CDR2 YFSETQ. The V and J ends lost 0 bases and 0 bases respectively, with 22 bases between them. The CDR3 loop reads CASSLAGGGAGPSSYNEQFF. CDR3 bases: TGCGCCAGCAGCTTGGCTGGCGGCGGGGCTGGCCCAAGCTCCTACAATGAGCAGTTCTTC.

This clonotype has a handful of counts. The CDR3 region is CASSTGLLEGNTEAFF. CDR3 nucleotides: TGTGCCAGCAGTACCGGACTACTAGAGGGGAACACTGAAGCTTTCTTT. J is TRBJ1-1 and V is TRBV27, with D unclear. CDR1 is MNHEY and CDR2 is SMNVEV in the germline V gene (reference sequence). V was clipped by 5 bases and J by 1 base, with 17 bases between them. This CDR3 comprises 16 residues.

The chain joins TRBV4-1 to TRBJ2-1; D call uncertain. The CDR3 has 14 residues. Per the germline V gene, CDR1 is MGHRA and CDR2 is YSYEKL. V lost 0 bases and J lost 9, with 12 bases in between. Here the CDR3 DNA reads TGCGCCAGCAGCCAAGAAATCAGGTTTAGTGAGCAGTTCTTC. Protein product: CASSQEIRFSEQFF.

This chain joins TRBV7-9 and TRBJ1-1; the match to TRBD1 covers 8 bases. Germline loops: CDR1 SEHNR, CDR2 FQNEAQ (reference sequence). The CDR3 is 16 amino acids. V dropped 5 bases and J dropped 1; count of bases not matched to a gene: 9. The CDR3: CASSGGQELRNTEAFF. Here the CDR3 DNA reads TGTGCCAGCAGCGGGGGACAGGAGCTTAGGAACACTGAAGCTTTCTTT.

The DNA for the CDR3 is TGTGCCAGCAGCTTAGCCGCGACCCACAACACTGAAGCTTTCTTT. Residues: CASSLAATHNTEAFF. The V gene is TRBV7-6, the J gene TRBJ1-1; D is unclear. This CDR3 comprises 15 residues. V was cut by 0 bases and J by 2 bases, with 10 bases left in between. Germline CDR1 reads SGHVS; CDR2 reads FNYEAQ.

The J gene is TRBJ2-1, the V gene TRBV6-1, with 8 bases fitting TRBD1. The junction had 8 bases not matched to a gene; V was cut back by 2 bases and J by 5 bases. Per the germline V gene, CDR1 is MNHNS and CDR2 is SASEGT. This CDR3 spans 16 amino acids. DNA of the CDR3: TGTGCCAGCAGTGAAACCCCCGGGACAGGCAACAATGAGCAGTTCTTC. Translating it yields CASSETPGTGNNEQFF.

This clonotype has only a few counts. CDR3 protein: CSANPTSESNQPQHF. Written as DNA, the CDR3 is TGCAGTGCCAACCCGACAAGCGAAAGCAATCAGCCCCAGCATTTT. The chain carries TRBV20-1 and TRBJ1-5, with D hard to call. Trimming removed 6 bases from V and 1 base from J, with 16 bases in between. The CDR3 contains 15 residues. Per the germline V gene, CDR1 is DFQATT and CDR2 is SNEGSKA (reference sequence).

The chain couples TRBV7-8 to TRBJ2-7, with 12 nucleotides matching TRBD1. The V segment lost 0 bases and the J segment 4 bases; nucleotides outside the gene matches: 4. The CDR3 runs 16 residues. CDR1 is SGHVS and CDR2 is FQNEAQ in the germline V gene. This CDR3 is CASSLAGTGGVYEQYF. The CDR3 bases are TGTGCCAGCAGCTTAGCCGGGACAGGGGGCGTTTACGAGCAGTACTTC.

This clonotype was detected only once. The chain links TRBV27 to TRBJ1-2, with 8 bases lining up with TRBD1. The CDR3 contains 14 residues. V gave up 6 bases and J gave up 2 bases; unmatched junction bases: 5. Germline V CDR1 and CDR2: MNHEY, SMNVEV (reference sequence). The CDR3 sequence: CASRPGQANYGYTF. As DNA, the CDR3 is TGTGCCAGCAGGCCGGGACAGGCGAACTATGGCTACACCTTC.

This clonotype was recorded a few times. This chain connects TRBV20-1 to TRBJ1-3, with D unclear. Trimming took off 6 bases at V and 0 bases at J, with 12 bases between the two ends. In germline, CDR1 is DFQATT, CDR2 SNEGSKA (reference sequence). This CDR3 comprises 14 residues. The CDR3 reads CSAEVGPSGNTIYF. CDR3 bases: TGCAGTGCCGAAGTCGGGCCCTCTGGAAACACCATATATTTT.

This clonotype occurred many times. The chain recombines TRBV7-9 with TRBJ2-5; D is perhaps TRBD2 (5 bases). The V end was cut by 3 bases, the J end by 3 bases, with 11 bases between. The CDR3 length is 14 residues. Germline V gene lookup returns CDR1 SEHNR and CDR2 FQNEAQ (reference sequence). CDR3 amino acids: CASSLSGMKETQYF. In nucleotides, the CDR3 is TGTGCCAGCAGCTTGTCGGGGATGAAAGAGACCCAGTACTTC.

The chain couples TRBV20-1 to TRBJ2-3; D possibly corresponds to TRBD1 (5 bases). Germline CDR1 is DFQATT and CDR2 is SNEGSKA (reference sequence). CDR3 length: 16 residues. The V end was cut by 0 bases, the J end by 8 bases, with 21 bases between. The CDR3 bases are TGCAGTGCTAGAGATCAGTCCGGCGTTGGGGCAGCTACGCAGTATTTT. Its protein is CSARDQSGVGAATQYF.

This clonotype has a handful of counts. The chain combines TRBV27 with TRBJ2-3; TRBD1 is a possible D gene (5 bases). The V end lost 5 bases, the J end lost 0 bases, and 21 bases lay between the germline ends. Germline V gene sequence: CDR1 MNHEY, CDR2 SMNVEV (reference sequence). The CDR3 has 18 residues. The CDR3 is CASSLTYLTVSSTDTQYF. Written as DNA, the CDR3 is TGTGCCAGCAGTCTCACCTACCTGACAGTCTCTAGCACAGATACGCAGTATTTT.